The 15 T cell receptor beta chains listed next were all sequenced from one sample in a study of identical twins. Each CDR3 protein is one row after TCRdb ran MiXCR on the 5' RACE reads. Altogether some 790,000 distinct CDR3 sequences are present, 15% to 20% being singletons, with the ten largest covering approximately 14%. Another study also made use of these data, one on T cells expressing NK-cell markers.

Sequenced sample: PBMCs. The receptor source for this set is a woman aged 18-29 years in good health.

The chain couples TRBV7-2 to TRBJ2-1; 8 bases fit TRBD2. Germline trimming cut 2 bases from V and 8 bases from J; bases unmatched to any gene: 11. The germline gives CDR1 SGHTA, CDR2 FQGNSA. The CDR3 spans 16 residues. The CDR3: CASSLNDWSGSYEQFF. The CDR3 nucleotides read TGTGCCAGCAGCTTAAACGATTGGAGCGGGAGCTATGAGCAGTTCTTC.

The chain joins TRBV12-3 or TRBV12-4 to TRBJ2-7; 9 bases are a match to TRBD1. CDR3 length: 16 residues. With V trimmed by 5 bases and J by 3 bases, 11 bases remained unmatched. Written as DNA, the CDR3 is TGTGCCAGCAGTCCCCCCCCCGGGACAGGGTTCTACGAGCAGTACTTC. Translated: CASSPPPGTGFYEQYF.

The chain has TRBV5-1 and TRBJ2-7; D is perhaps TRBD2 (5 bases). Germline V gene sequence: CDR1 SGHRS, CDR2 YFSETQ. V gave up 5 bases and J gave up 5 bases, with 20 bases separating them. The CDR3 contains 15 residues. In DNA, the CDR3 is TGCGCCAGCAGACCTGGTGGAGGCTTTAAAAACGAGCAGTACTTC. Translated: CASRPGGGFKNEQYF.

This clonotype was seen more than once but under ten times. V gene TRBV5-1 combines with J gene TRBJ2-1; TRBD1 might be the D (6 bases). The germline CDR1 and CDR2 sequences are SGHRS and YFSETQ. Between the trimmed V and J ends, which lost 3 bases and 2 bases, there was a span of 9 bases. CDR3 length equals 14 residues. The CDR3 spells CASSSDRTYNEQFF. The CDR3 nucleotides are TGCGCCAGCAGCTCGGACAGAACCTACAATGAGCAGTTCTTC.

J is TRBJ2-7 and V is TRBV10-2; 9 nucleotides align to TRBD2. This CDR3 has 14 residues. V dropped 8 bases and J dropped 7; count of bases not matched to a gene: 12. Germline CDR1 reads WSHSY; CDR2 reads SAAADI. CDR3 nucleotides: TGCGCCAGCCGAGAGCGGGGGGCAACGAGAGAGCAGTACTTC. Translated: CASRERGATREQYF.

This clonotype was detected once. CDR3 amino acids: CASTLRKGPSEQYF. Written as DNA, the CDR3 is TGTGCCAGCACCTTAAGGAAGGGGCCCTCCGAGCAGTACTTC. The V and J genes are TRBV6-2 or TRBV6-3 and TRBJ2-7; maybe TRBD1 (5 bases). V dropped 7 bases and J dropped 6 bases, with 19 bases sitting between them. The germline CDR1 and CDR2 sequences are MNHEY and SVGEGT. CDR3 size: 14 residues.

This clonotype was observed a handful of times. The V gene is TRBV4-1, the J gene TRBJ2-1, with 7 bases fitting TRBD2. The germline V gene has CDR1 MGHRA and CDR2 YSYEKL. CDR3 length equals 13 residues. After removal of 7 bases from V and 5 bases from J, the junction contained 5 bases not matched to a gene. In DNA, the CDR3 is TGCGCCAGCAAGCAAGCGGGACACAATGAGCAGTTCTTC. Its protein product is CASKQAGHNEQFF.

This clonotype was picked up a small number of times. The chain's CDR3 is CSVRQGRTEAFF. DNA for the CDR3: TGCAGCGTCAGACAGGGGCGGACTGAAGCTTTCTTT. The J gene is TRBJ1-1, the V gene TRBV29-1; 8 nucleotides align to TRBD1. The CDR3 runs 12 residues. Germline CDR1 reads SQVTM; CDR2 reads ANQGSEA. The trim removed 6 bases at V and 5 bases at J, leaving 5 bases unmatched.

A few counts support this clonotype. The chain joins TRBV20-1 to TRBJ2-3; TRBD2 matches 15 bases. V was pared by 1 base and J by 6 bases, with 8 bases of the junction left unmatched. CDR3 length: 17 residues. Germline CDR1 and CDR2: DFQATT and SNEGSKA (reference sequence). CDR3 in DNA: TGCAGTGCTAGAGTAGGACTAGCGGGGGGGCACGGGGATACGCAGTATTTT. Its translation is CSARVGLAGGHGDTQYF.

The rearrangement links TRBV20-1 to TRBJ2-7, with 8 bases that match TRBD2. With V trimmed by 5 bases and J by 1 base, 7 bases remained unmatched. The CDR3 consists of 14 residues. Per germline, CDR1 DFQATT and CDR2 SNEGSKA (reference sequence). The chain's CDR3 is CSALGLERSYEQYF. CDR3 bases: TGCAGTGCTCTGGGACTAGAACGTTCCTACGAGCAGTACTTC.

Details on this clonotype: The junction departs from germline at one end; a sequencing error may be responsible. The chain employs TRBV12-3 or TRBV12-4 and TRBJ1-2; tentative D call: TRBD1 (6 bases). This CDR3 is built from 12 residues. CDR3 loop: CASSPQGYGHTF. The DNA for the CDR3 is TGTGCCAGCAGTCCACAGGGATATGGCCACACCTTC.

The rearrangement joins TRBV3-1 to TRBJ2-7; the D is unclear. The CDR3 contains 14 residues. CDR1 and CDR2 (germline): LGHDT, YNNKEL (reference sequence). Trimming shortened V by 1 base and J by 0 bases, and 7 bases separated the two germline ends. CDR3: CASSQVPTSYEQYF. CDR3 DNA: TGTGCCAGCAGCCAAGTGCCGACCTCCTACGAGCAGTACTTC.

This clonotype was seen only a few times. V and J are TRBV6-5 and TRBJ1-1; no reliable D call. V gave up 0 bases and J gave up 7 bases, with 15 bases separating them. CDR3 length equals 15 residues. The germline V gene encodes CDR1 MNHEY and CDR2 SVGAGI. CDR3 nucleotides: TGTGCCAGCAGTTACTCGATTTCGGCGGACTATGAAGCTTTCTTT. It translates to CASSYSISADYEAFF.

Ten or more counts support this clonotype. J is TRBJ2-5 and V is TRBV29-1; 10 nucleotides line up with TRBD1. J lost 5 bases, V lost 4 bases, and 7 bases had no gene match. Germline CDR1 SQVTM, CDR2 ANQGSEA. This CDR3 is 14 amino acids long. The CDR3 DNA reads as TGCAGCGTTGTTAGGGACAGGGGAGGGGAGACCCAGTACTTC. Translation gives CSVVRDRGGETQYF.

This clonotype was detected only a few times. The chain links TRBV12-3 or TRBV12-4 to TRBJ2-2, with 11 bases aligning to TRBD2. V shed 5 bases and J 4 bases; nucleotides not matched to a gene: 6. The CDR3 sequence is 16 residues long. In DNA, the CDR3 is TGTGCCAGCAGTATTACTAGCGGGAGTGTCACCGGGGAGCTGTTTTTT. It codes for CASSITSGSVTGELFF.